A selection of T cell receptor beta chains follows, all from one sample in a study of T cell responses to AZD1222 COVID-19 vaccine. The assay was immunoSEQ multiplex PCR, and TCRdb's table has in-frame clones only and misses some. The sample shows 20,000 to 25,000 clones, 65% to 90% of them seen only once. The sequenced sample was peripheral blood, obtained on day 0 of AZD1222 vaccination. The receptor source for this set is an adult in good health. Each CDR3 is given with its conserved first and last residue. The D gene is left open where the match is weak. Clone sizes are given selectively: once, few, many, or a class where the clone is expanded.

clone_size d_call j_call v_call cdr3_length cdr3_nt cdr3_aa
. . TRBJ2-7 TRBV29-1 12 TGCAGCGTTGCCCCGTCGGGGGACGAGCAGTACTTC CSVAPSGDEQYF
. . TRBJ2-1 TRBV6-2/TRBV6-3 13 TGTGCCAGCAGTTACTCGAGATGGAATGAGCAGTTCTTC CASSYSRWNEQFF
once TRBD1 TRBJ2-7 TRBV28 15 TGTGCCAGCAGCCCCGGACAGGAGAACTTCGACGAGCAGTACTTC CASSPGQENFDEQYF
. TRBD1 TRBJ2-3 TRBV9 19 TGTGCCAGCAGCGTACCAGGGGTGGGGGACAGACTCCTCACAGATACGCAGTATTTT CASSVPGVGDRLLTDTQYF
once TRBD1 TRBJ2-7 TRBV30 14 TGTGCCTGGAGTGTTGACAGGGGGAGCTACGAGCAGTACTTC CAWSVDRGSYEQYF
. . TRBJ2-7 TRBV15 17 TGTGCCACCAGCAGAGGAATTGCATTTGGGGTTAGCTACGAGCAGTACTTC CATSRGIAFGVSYEQYF
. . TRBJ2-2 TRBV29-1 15 TGCAGCATACGACCCGGGACAAGGAACACCGGGGAGCTGTTTTTT CSIRPGTRNTGELFF
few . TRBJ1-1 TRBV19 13 TGTGCCAGTAGTGACAGAATAAACACTGAAGCTTTCTTT CASSDRINTEAFF
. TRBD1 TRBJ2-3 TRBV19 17 TGTGCCAGTAGTATAGAGGGACCGACAGGGAGCACAGATACGCAGTATTTT CASSIEGPTGSTDTQYF
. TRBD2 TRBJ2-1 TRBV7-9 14 TGTGCCAGCAGCTTGGCAGCGGGGGCCAATGAGCAGTTCTTC CASSLAAGANEQFF
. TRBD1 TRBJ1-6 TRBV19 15 TGTGCCAGTAGTCCCCGGGGGGACAGTCCTCCGGCCCTCCACTTT CASSPRGDSPPALHF
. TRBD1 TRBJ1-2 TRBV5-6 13 TGTGCCAGCAGCTTGCTAGACAGGGACGGCTACACCTTC CASSLLDRDGYTF
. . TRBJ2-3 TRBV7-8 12 TGTGCCAGCAGCCCAAGCACAGATACGCAGTATTTT CASSPSTDTQYF
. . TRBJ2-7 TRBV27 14 TGTGCCAGCAGTTTAGCGGGGGACACCTACGAGCAGTACTTC CASSLAGDTYEQYF
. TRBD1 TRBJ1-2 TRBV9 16 TGTGCCAGCAGCGTCAGCACAGGGGCGCTACCCTATGGCTACACCTTC CASSVSTGALPYGYTF
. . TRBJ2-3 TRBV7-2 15 TGTGCCAGCAGCTTAGGTCTTGGTGTCACAGATACGCAGTATTTT CASSLGLGVTDTQYF
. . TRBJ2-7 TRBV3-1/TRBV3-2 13 TGTGCCAGCAGCCCCCGTGCGGAAAGCGAGCAGTACTTC CASSPRAESEQYF
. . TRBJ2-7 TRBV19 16 TGTGCCAGTAGTATTGGCGTCGACAAGGGGAGCTACGAGCAGTACTTC CASSIGVDKGSYEQYF
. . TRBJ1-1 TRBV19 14 TGTGCCAGTAGGGGGTCGGGACAGAACACTGAAGCTTTCTTT CASRGSGQNTEAFF
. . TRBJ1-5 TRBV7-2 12 TGTGCCAGCAGCTTAGTAGATCAGCCCCAGCATTTT CASSLVDQPQHF
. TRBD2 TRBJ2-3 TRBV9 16 TGTGCCAGCAGCGTAGGGAGCGGGAGTGAGGTAGATACGCAGTATTTT CASSVGSGSEVDTQYF
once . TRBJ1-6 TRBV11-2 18 TGTGCCAGCAGCTTAGTAAGACCGGGGAGCTCCTATAATTCACCCCTCCACTTT CASSLVRPGSSYNSPLHF
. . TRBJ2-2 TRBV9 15 TGTGCCAGCAGCGTAGATCCGGGGGACACCGGGGAGCTGTTTTTT CASSVDPGDTGELFF
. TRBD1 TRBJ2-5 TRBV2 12 TGTGCCAGCAGTGTACAGGGGGAGACCCAGTACTTC CASSVQGETQYF
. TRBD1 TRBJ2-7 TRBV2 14 TGTGCCAGCAAGAGCAGGGGGAGCTCCTACGAGCAGTACTTC CASKSRGSSYEQYF
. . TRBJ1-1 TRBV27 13 TGTGCCAGCAGTTTTAGGACATCCACTGAAGCTTTCTTT CASSFRTSTEAFF
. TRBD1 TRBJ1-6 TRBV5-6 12 TGTGCCAGCAGCTTCTCACAGGGGAACCTCCACTTT CASSFSQGNLHF
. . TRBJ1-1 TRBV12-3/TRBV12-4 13 TGTGCCAGCAGTTTACTGGAGGGCACTGAAGCTTTCTTT CASSLLEGTEAFF
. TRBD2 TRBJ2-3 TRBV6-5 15 TGTGCCAGCAGCACTAGCGGGGGACTGGGAGATACGCAGTATTTT CASSTSGGLGDTQYF
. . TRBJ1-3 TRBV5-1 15 TGCGCCAGCAGGTCCCAGGGCCTCTCTGGAAACACCATATATTTT CASRSQGLSGNTIYF
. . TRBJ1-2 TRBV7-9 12 TGTGCCAGCAGCCAAGGGAGGGTCGGCTACACCTTC CASSQGRVGYTF
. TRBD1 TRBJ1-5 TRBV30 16 TGTGCCTGGAGTGTAAGTTCCAGGGGGAGCAATCAGCCCCAGCATTTT CAWSVSSRGSNQPQHF
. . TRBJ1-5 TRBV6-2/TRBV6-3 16 TGTGCCAGCAGTTACACACCTTTCCCTGGCAATCAGCCCCAGCATTTT CASSYTPFPGNQPQHF
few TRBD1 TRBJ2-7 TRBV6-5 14 TGTGCCAGCAGCCGAACAGGGGTATCCTACGAGCAGTACTTC CASSRTGVSYEQYF
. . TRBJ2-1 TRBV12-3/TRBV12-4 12 TGTGCCAGCAGTTGGTCCGGCAATGAGCAGTTCTTC CASSWSGNEQFF
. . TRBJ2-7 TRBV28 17 TGTGCCAGCAACAATCACAGATGGGGCGGGACACTACGAGGGCAGTACTTC CASNNHRWGGTLRGQYF
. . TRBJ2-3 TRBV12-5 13 TGTGCTAGTGGTTTGGAGTTCACAGATACGCAGTATTTT CASGLEFTDTQYF
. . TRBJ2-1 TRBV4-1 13 TGCGCCAGCAGCCAACCAATTTACAATGAGCAGTTCTTC CASSQPIYNEQFF
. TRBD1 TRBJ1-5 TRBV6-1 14 TGTGCCAGCAGTGAGGACAGGGGCAATCAGCCCCAGCATTTT CASSEDRGNQPQHF
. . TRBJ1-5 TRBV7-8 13 TGTGCCAGCAGCTTAGGAGGGAGTCAGCCCCAGCATTTT CASSLGGSQPQHF
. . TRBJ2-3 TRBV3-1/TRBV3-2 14 TGTGCCAGCAGCCCGGGTAGCCTCAGAGATACGCAGTATTTT CASSPGSLRDTQYF
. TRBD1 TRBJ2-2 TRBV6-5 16 TGTGCCAGCATTTATACAGGGGGCGGAAACACCGGGGAGCTGTTTTTT CASIYTGGGNTGELFF
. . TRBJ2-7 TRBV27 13 TGTGCCAGCAGTTTATGGGTCTCCTACGAGCAGTACTTC CASSLWVSYEQYF
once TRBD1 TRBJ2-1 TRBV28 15 TGTGCCAGCAGTTTAGTCACAGGGGGAAGCAATGAGCAGTTCTTC CASSLVTGGSNEQFF
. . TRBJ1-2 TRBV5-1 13 TGCGCCAGCAGCGTGTCCGGGACGTCAGGCTACACCTTC CASSVSGTSGYTF
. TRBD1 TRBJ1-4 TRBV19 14 TGTGCCAGTAGTGATTTACAGGGGAGTGAAAAACTGTTTTTT CASSDLQGSEKLFF
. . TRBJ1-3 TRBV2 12 TGTGCCAGCTGGCGCCTCGGAAACACCATATATTTT CASWRLGNTIYF
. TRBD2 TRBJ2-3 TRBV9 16 TGTGCCAGCAGCCGGACTAGCGGGAGGGTAACAGATACGCAGTATTTT CASSRTSGRVTDTQYF
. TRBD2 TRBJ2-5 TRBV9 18 TGTGCCAGCAGCAGTTCTAGCGGGAGGGTAGGGGGGCAAGAGACCCAGTACTTC CASSSSSGRVGGQETQYF
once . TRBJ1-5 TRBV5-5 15 TGTGCCAGCAGCTTGGAGTGGGGTCTCAATCAGCCCCAGCATTTT CASSLEWGLNQPQHF
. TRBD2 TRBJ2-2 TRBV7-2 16 TGTGCCAGCAGCTTGGGTCTAGCGGGGAGGACCGGGGAGCTGTTTTTT CASSLGLAGRTGELFF
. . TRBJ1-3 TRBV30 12 TGTGCCTGGAAGGGGTTGGGAAACACCATATATTTT CAWKGLGNTIYF
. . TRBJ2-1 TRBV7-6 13 TGTGCCAGCAGCTTTGGTCCCCAGGATGAGCAGTTCTTC CASSFGPQDEQFF
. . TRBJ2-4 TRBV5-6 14 TGTGCCAGCAGCCCCCAGGGACTCAGAAACATTCAGTACTTC CASSPQGLRNIQYF
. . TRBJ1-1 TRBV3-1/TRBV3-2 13 TGTGCCAGCAGCCAACAGTGGCCGGGGGTGGCTTTCTTT CASSQQWPGVAFF